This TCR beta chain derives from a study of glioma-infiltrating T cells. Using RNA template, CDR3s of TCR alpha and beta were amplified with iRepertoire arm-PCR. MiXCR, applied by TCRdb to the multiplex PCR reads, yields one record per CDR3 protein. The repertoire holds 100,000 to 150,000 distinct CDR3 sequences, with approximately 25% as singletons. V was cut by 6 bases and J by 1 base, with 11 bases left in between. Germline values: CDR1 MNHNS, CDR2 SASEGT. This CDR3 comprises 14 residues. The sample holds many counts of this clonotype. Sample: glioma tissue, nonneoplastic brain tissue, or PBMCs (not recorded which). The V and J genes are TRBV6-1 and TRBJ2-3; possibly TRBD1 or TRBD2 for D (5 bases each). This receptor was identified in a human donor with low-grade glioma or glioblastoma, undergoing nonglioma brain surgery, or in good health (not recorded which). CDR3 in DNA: TGTGCCAGCAGCCAACTAGGGGGCACAGATACGCAGTATTTT. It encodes CASSQLGGTDTQYF.